This TCR beta chain came from a study of T cells in Graves' hyperthyroidism and ophthalmopathy. On this clonotype itself: The antigen remains undetermined.

Thyroid ultrasound and orbital computed tomography, with clinical symptoms and serum thyroxine and TRAb, informed diagnoses. Germline CDR1 MDHEN, CDR2 SYDVKM. This CDR3 contains 13 residues. Trimming removed 8 bases from V and 2 bases from J; junction bases left unmatched: 3. Study-level findings and limits: The model's output predicted ophthalmopathy at a median of 6.5 months prior to onset.

RNA transcripts were the template for amplifying TCR beta CDR3 regions. The TCR CDR3 was amplified in a first-round RT-PCR using the HTBI primer set. One entry per CDR3 protein, called by TCRdb with MiXCR from the multiplex PCR reads. Among about 640,000 distinct CDR3 sequences listed, more than 20% were seen once. This chain connects TRBV28 to TRBJ2-5, with 9 bases matching TRBD1. The receptor was isolated from a man aged 25-40 years with Graves' ophthalmopathy. The sequencing input was blood. The chain's CDR3 is CASGGQGQETQYF. CDR3 DNA: TGTGCCAGCGGGGGACAGGGACAAGAGACCCAGTACTTC.